This record concerns one T cell receptor (beta chain) sequence. These data are taken from a study of T cell changes during pregnancy in multiple sclerosis. Germline lookup yields CDR1 SQVTM and CDR2 ANQGSEA. The V gene end was trimmed by 1 base and the J gene end by 5 bases; junction bases not matched to a gene: 3. The CDR3 spans 14 residues. Produced via immunoSEQ multiplex PCR; TCRdb's table is partial and in-frame only. The data contain roughly 66,000 clones, 92% of them singletons. The TCR comes from a female donor with multiple sclerosis, enrolled in a pregnancy study. The sequencing here drew on peripheral blood, taken in the first trimester of pregnancy. The chain combines TRBV29-1 with TRBJ2-2, with 8 bases matching TRBD2. This chain's CDR3 is CSVEGGLVTGELFF. The CDR3 DNA follows: TGCAGCGTTGAAGGGGGACTAGTAACCGGGGAGCTGTTTTTT.